One sample yielded the 11 T cell receptor beta chains listed below, sequenced in a study of T cells in Graves' hyperthyroidism and ophthalmopathy. From RNA transcripts, TCR beta CDR3 regions were amplified. Researchers ran a first-round RT-PCR on the TCR CDR3 using the HTBI primer set. TCRdb analysed the multiplex PCR reads with MiXCR anew, one entry per CDR3 protein. The sample gives more than 55,000 distinct CDR3 sequences, approximately 57% of which show up once; approximately 3.4% is in the top ten. The sequencing input was blood. These receptors were obtained from a woman aged 60-75 years with Graves' ophthalmopathy.

The V call is TRBV6-5, the J call TRBJ2-5, with 7 positions matching TRBD1. With 6 bases clipped from V and 9 bases from J, the junction kept 13 bases outside the gene matches. CDR1 MNHEY and CDR2 SVGAGI come from the germline V gene. The CDR3 length is 14 residues. The CDR3: CASRPQGSNQPQYF. The DNA of the CDR3 is TGTGCCAGCAGACCACAGGGGAGCAATCAGCCCCAGTACTTC.

The CDR3 region has the DNA TGTGCCAGCAGTTTGGGGCTAGCGGGAACCCAGTACTTC. Translating gives CASSLGLAGTQYF. This chain links TRBV6-4 with TRBJ2-5; 9 nucleotides agree with TRBD2. Germline CDR1 and CDR2: MRHNA and SNTAGT. The CDR3 spans 13 residues. V shed 5 bases and J 8 bases; nucleotides not matched to a gene: 6.

A remark on this clonotype: This may stem from a read error, because a much larger clone lies one nucleotide away. This chain links TRBV18 with TRBJ1-2; TRBD1 is a possible D gene (5 bases). The V gene's germline CDR1 is KGHSH and CDR2 LQKENI. The CDR3 is made up of 13 amino acids. The germline V and J ends were trimmed by 6 bases and 5 bases, with 13 bases remaining between them. The CDR3 bases are TGTGCCAGCTCGGGCTTGAAGGGGTATGGCTACACCTTC. Protein: CASSGLKGYGYTF.

This clonotype was recorded at least ten times. The rearrangement joins TRBV15 to TRBJ2-3, with 10 bases identical to TRBD2. J gave up 1 base and V 7 bases, and 8 bases lay outside the gene matches. The CDR3 consists of 16 residues. CDR1 and CDR2 (germline): LNHNV, YYDKDF (reference sequence). The CDR3 region is CATTSGSGWRTDTQYF. CDR3 in DNA: TGTGCCACCACTAGCGGGAGTGGATGGCGCACAGATACGCAGTATTTT. Full variable domain (remainder filled in from reference TRBV15 and TRBJ2-3): DAMVIQNPRYQVTQFGKPVTLSCSQTLNHNVMYWYQQKSSQAPKLLFHYYDKDFNNEADTPDNFQSRRPNTSFCFLDIRSPGLGDTAMYLCATTSGSGWRTDTQYFGPGTRLTVL.

V gene TRBV13 combines with J gene TRBJ2-3; TRBD2 might be the D (5 bases). The V and J ends lost 2 bases and 6 bases respectively, with 15 bases between them. The CDR3 runs to 15 residues. The germline V gene has CDR1 PRHDT and CDR2 FYEKMQ (reference sequence). The CDR3 DNA reads as TGTGCCAGCAGCTTAAGCGTCGGGGTAGGGGATACGCAGTATTTT. Its protein product is CASSLSVGVGDTQYF.

A remark on this clonotype: Its ends do not fully match the called genes, so a read error is possible. V gene TRBV11-2 combines with J gene TRBJ2-1, with D possibly matching TRBD2 (5 bases). The CDR3 runs to 16 residues. Germline CDR1 is SGHAT and CDR2 is FQNNGV. Written as DNA, the CDR3 is TGTGCCAGCAGCCCAGGACTGTCCCAACCCGACAATGAGCAGCTCTTC. It translates to CASSPGLSQPDNEQLF.

At least ten counts were recorded for this clonotype. The chain uses TRBV12-3 or TRBV12-4 and TRBJ2-3; possible D gene TRBD2, 5 bases. V lost 5 bases to trimming and J lost 6 bases, with 15 bases between them. The CDR3 loop spans 14 amino acids. The CDR3 DNA is TGTGCCAGCAGTGAGACCGGAGGAGTGGATACGCAGTATTTT. Translating gives CASSETGGVDTQYF.

As concerns this clonotype: The conserved closing phenylalanine or tryptophan is absent in this CDR3, likely reflecting a read error. The chain links TRBV5-8 to TRBJ2-3, with 7 bases identical to TRBD1. The germline V gene encodes CDR1 SGHTS and CDR2 YDEGEE. J was trimmed by 2 bases and V by 9 bases; bases with no gene match: 9. The CDR3 has 14 residues. The CDR3 nucleotides read TGTGCCATCAACAGGGACAGCAACACAGATACGCAGTATATT. It encodes CAINRDSNTDTQYI.

The chain has TRBV5-1 and TRBJ2-5, with 8 bases aligning to TRBD1. The CDR3 length is 15 residues. The trim removed 0 bases at V and 9 bases at J, leaving 10 bases unmatched. Germline CDR1 SGHRS, CDR2 YFSETQ. The CDR3 DNA reads as TGCGCCAGCAGCTTGGGGACAGGGCGGAATCAGCCCCAGTACTTC. Amino acid sequence: CASSLGTGRNQPQYF.

The chain carries TRBV4-2 and TRBJ2-7, with D perhaps TRBD1 or TRBD2 (6 bases each). The CDR3 loop spans 14 amino acids. V was cut by 0 bases and J by 4 bases, with 10 bases left in between. Germline CDR1 is LGHNA and CDR2 is YNFKEQ. The CDR3 reads CASSQDRGGYEQYF. DNA of the CDR3: TGTGCCAGCAGCCAAGATCGAGGGGGGTACGAGCAGTACTTC.

The chain employs TRBV24-1 and TRBJ1-2, with 10 positions matching TRBD1. With 4 bases clipped from V and 7 bases from J, the junction kept 5 bases outside the gene matches. From germline, CDR1 is KGHDR and CDR2 SFDVKD. CDR3 length: 14 amino acids. The CDR3 nucleotides read TGTGCCACCAGTGACCCCGGGACAGGGGTTGGCTACACCTTC. Translated: CATSDPGTGVGYTF.